What follows are 25 T cell receptor beta chains derived from one specimen sequenced in a study of early T cells in non-severe SARS-CoV-2 infection. TCRdb passed the 5' RACE reads through MiXCR, listing each CDR3 protein once. The data hold tens of thousands of distinct CDR3 sequences, with roughly 16% observed a single time. The sequenced sample was whole blood. These receptor sequences come from an adult who was a healthcare worker with PCR-confirmed SARS-CoV-2 infection or an uninfected control (not recorded which).

This clonotype was counted ten times or more. The chain carries TRBV12-3 or TRBV12-4 and TRBJ1-6, with a weak D call TRBD1 (5 bases). This CDR3 has 13 residues. V lost 5 bases, J lost 7 bases, and 9 bases lay in between. The CDR3 nucleotides are TGTGCCAGCAGTCGGGACGGAAATTCACCCCTCCACTTT. This translates into CASSRDGNSPLHF.

The chain is built from TRBV6-5 and TRBJ2-1, with TRBD2 matching over 8 bases. J lost 2 bases, V lost 5 bases, and 11 bases had no gene match. CDR1 is MNHEY and CDR2 is SVGAGI in the germline V gene. This CDR3 has 17 residues. The CDR3 here is CASSLSPAGATYNEQFF. The CDR3 DNA reads as TGTGCCAGCAGTCTTTCCCCAGCGGGGGCCACCTACAATGAGCAGTTCTTC.

This clonotype has ten or more counts. The genes are TRBV6-6 and TRBJ2-4, with D perhaps given as TRBD1 or TRBD2 (5 bases each). Germline V gene data show CDR1 as MNHNY and CDR2 as SVGAGI (reference sequence). With 2 bases removed from V and 0 bases from J, the gap between germline ends came to 5 bases. The CDR3 sequence is 14 residues long. The CDR3 loop reads CASSYGTAKNIQYF. The DNA of the CDR3 is TGTGCCAGCAGTTACGGGACAGCCAAAAACATTCAGTACTTC.

There are many counts of this clonotype. In DNA, the CDR3 is TGTGCCAGCAGCTTACAGGGGAATTCACCCCTCCACTTT. Protein sequence: CASSLQGNSPLHF. The rearrangement uses TRBV7-2 and TRBJ1-6; tentatively, D is TRBD1 (6 bases). The CDR3 runs 13 residues. Looked up from germline, CDR1 is SGHTA and CDR2 is FQGNSA. V was clipped by 2 bases and J by 7 bases, with 6 bases between them.

Only a few counts were recorded for this clonotype. This sequence joins TRBV9 and TRBJ1-1; possible D gene TRBD1, 5 bases. This CDR3 has 16 residues. The germline V gene encodes CDR1 SGDLS and CDR2 YYNGEE. V lost 2 bases, J lost 0 bases, and 14 bases lay in between. The CDR3 DNA is TGTGCCAGCAGCGTTAGCATTGGGGGTATGAACACTGAAGCTTTCTTT. Residues: CASSVSIGGMNTEAFF.

This clonotype was seen at least ten times. The chain couples TRBV5-6 to TRBJ1-5; D might be TRBD1 (6 bases). CDR1 SGHDT and CDR2 YYEEEE come from the germline V gene. The CDR3 totals 17 residues. V was pared by 4 bases and J by 2 bases, with 19 bases between. The CDR3 region is CASSIMKVAGGNQPQHF. The CDR3 DNA reads TGTGCCAGCAGCATAATGAAAGTGGCAGGGGGCAATCAGCCCCAGCATTTT.

The chain links TRBV5-1 to TRBJ2-1, with TRBD2 matching 7 bases. V shed 6 bases, J shed 4 bases, and the junction held 13 bases outside the gene matches. This CDR3 has 16 residues. Germline-derived CDR1 and CDR2 are SGHRS and YFSETQ. Here the CDR3 DNA reads TGCGCCAGCACCCCATTCCTCGGGGGGTTATACAATGAGCAGTTCTTC. Translating it yields CASTPFLGGLYNEQFF.

The table lists this clonotype with a few counts. V and J are TRBV6-1 and TRBJ2-1, with 8 nucleotides matching TRBD2. V trimming: 10 bases; J trimming: 3 bases; junction bases outside the gene matches: 11. Germline CDR1 is MNHNS and CDR2 is SASEGT. The CDR3 length is 15 residues. Written as DNA, the CDR3 is TGTGCCATCGCGTTGACTAGCGATAACTACAATGAGCAGTTCTTC. Its protein product is CAIALTSDNYNEQFF.

The chain links TRBV25-1 to TRBJ2-7; TRBD1 aligns across 7 bases. Germline CDR1 MGHDK, CDR2 SYGVNS. The CDR3 extends over 16 amino acids. J gave up 3 bases and V 4 bases, and 12 bases lay outside the gene matches. The CDR3 DNA reads as TGTGCCAGCAGTGGCAAAAGGGGGACAGCGGACTACGAGCAGTACTTC. This codes for CASSGKRGTADYEQYF.

This chain uses TRBV2 with TRBJ1-1, with a tentative D call TRBD1 (5 bases). The CDR3 runs to 15 residues. The V gene's germline CDR1 is SNHLY and CDR2 FYNNEI. V was trimmed by 5 bases and J by 1 base, leaving 14 bases between them. CDR3 region: CASSLQALQNTEAFF. DNA of the CDR3: TGTGCCAGCAGTCTACAGGCCCTCCAGAACACTGAAGCTTTCTTT.

This clonotype was seen only a few times. The chain couples TRBV20-1 to TRBJ1-1; 10 bases match TRBD1. V shed 0 bases, J shed 6 bases, and the junction held 7 bases outside the gene matches. CDR1 and CDR2 from the germline V gene are DFQATT and SNEGSKA (reference sequence). The CDR3 totals 15 residues. The CDR3 nucleotides are TGCAGTGCTAGAGAGTCAGGACAGGGGGATCCTGAAGCTTTCTTT. This codes for CSARESGQGDPEAFF.

This clonotype was seen a handful of times. The rearrangement uses TRBV12-3 or TRBV12-4 and TRBJ1-5, with D unclear. V gave up 5 bases and J gave up 0 bases, with 8 bases separating them. This CDR3 comprises 14 residues. The CDR3 DNA reads TGTGCCAGCAGTGAGGTTTATAGCAATCAGCCCCAGCATTTT. Translating it yields CASSEVYSNQPQHF.

This clonotype was counted only a few times. The chain employs TRBV28 and TRBJ1-4; no clear D. CDR3 length: 14 residues. V dropped 6 bases and J dropped 7 bases, with 15 bases sitting between them. The germline V gene has CDR1 MDHEN and CDR2 SYDVKM. CDR3 nucleotide sequence: TGTGCCAGCAGGGCCCCGCGGGTTGGTGAAAAACTGTTTTTT. It codes for CASRAPRVGEKLFF. The whole variable domain, remainder taken from reference TRBV28 and TRBJ1-4, is DVKVTQSSRYLVKRTGEKVFLECVQDMDHENMFWYRQDPGLGLRLIYFSYDVKMKEKGDIPEGYSVSREKKERFSLILESASTNQTSMYLCASRAPRVGEKLFFGSGTQLSVL.

The CDR3 is CASSYTGGEQYF. CDR3 DNA sequence: TGTGCCAGCAGTTACACAGGGGGCGAGCAGTACTTC. The chain has TRBV6-2 or TRBV6-3 and TRBJ2-7; 8 nucleotides match TRBD1. J was trimmed by 6 bases and V by 2 bases; bases with no gene match: 0. This CDR3 has 12 residues. The germline CDR1 and CDR2 sequences are MNHEY and SVGEGT.

This clonotype was seen a handful of times. J is TRBJ2-5 and V is TRBV10-3, with D unresolved. With 10 bases removed from V and 2 bases from J, the gap between germline ends came to 8 bases. CDR1 and CDR2 from the germline V gene are ENHRY and SYGVKD. This CDR3 has 11 amino acids. The CDR3 sequence is CATGFQETQYF. The CDR3 DNA is TGTGCCACTGGGTTTCAAGAGACCCAGTACTTC.

Many counts were recorded for this clonotype. The V and J genes are TRBV7-8 and TRBJ1-5; D remains ambiguous. The V and J ends lost 1 base and 8 bases respectively, with 18 bases between them. The CDR3 contains 16 residues. Germline V gene data show CDR1 as SGHVS and CDR2 as FQNEAQ. The CDR3 nucleotides are TGTGCCAGCAGCTTAGAGGAGGTGGGGATTGAAAAGCCCCAGCATTTT. Translated: CASSLEEVGIEKPQHF.

The chain carries TRBV9 and TRBJ2-3, with D uncertain. Germline-derived CDR1 and CDR2 are SGDLS and YYNGEE. This CDR3 is built from 15 residues. V was shortened by 0 bases and J by 2 bases, with 10 bases between the two germline ends. The CDR3 sequence: CASSVEGRITDTQYF. The CDR3 DNA reads TGTGCCAGCAGCGTAGAGGGCAGAATCACAGATACGCAGTATTTT.

In its sample, this clonotype was seen a few times. The J gene is TRBJ1-1, the V gene TRBV20-1, with D maybe TRBD1 (5 bases). Trimming removed 7 bases from V and 1 base from J, with 10 bases in between. The CDR3 is 12 amino acids. Per germline, CDR1 DFQATT and CDR2 SNEGSKA (reference sequence). The CDR3 DNA is TGCAGTGGTCAGGGCCCGAACACTGAAGCTTTCTTT. This translates into CSGQGPNTEAFF.

Ten or more counts support this clonotype. J is TRBJ1-1 and V is TRBV28, with D possibly matching TRBD1 (5 bases). Germline V gene data show CDR1 as MDHEN and CDR2 as SYDVKM. The germline V and J ends were trimmed by 2 bases and 3 bases, with 10 bases remaining between them. This CDR3 is built from 14 residues. The chain's CDR3 is CASSLVGRDTEAFF. The CDR3 bases are TGTGCCAGCAGTTTAGTGGGGCGCGACACTGAAGCTTTCTTT.

This clonotype was recorded many times. The chain links TRBV29-1 to TRBJ1-1; tentative D call: TRBD1 (5 bases). Germline-derived CDR1 and CDR2 are SQVTM and ANQGSEA. Trimming stripped 7 bases from V and 4 bases from J, with 13 bases between. This CDR3 region has 12 residues. The CDR3 DNA follows: TGCAGCGCTCGCCGGGACGGCACTGAAGCTTTCTTT. It yields the protein CSARRDGTEAFF.

The genes are TRBV11-2 and TRBJ2-1; D uncertain. Germline lookup yields CDR1 SGHAT and CDR2 FQNNGV. V lost 5 bases to trimming and J lost 7 bases, with 15 bases between them. The CDR3 runs to 14 residues. The CDR3 sequence is CASSPRSRFNEQFF. CDR3 nucleotides: TGTGCCAGCAGCCCGAGGTCCAGATTTAATGAGCAGTTCTTC.

V gene TRBV5-6 combines with J gene TRBJ2-1, with D uncertain. With 4 bases removed from V and 6 bases from J, the gap between germline ends came to 17 bases. Germline CDR1 is SGHDT and CDR2 is YYEEEE. The CDR3 length is 15 residues. The CDR3 region has the DNA TGTGCCAGCAGCCCGACGCCACCCAAACGCAATGAGCAGTTCTTC. Translated, it gives CASSPTPPKRNEQFF.

The table lists this clonotype with many counts. J is TRBJ1-5 and V is TRBV19; D is unclear. Germline V gene data show CDR1 as LNHDA and CDR2 as SQIVND (reference sequence). Trimming pared 3 bases from V and 4 bases from J, leaving 16 bases between. The CDR3 runs 16 residues. As DNA, the CDR3 is TGTGCCAGTAGTATTAAAGACGGATTTAGTAATCAGCCCCAGCATTTT. Translation: CASSIKDGFSNQPQHF.

This sequence joins TRBV6-5 and TRBJ1-1, with 7 bases aligning to TRBD1. Germline values: CDR1 MNHEY, CDR2 SVGAGI. Trimming took 8 bases from V and 0 from J; bases not matched to a gene: 9. This CDR3 spans 15 amino acids. CDR3 nucleotide sequence: TGTGCCAGCGGAAAACAGGGGATTATGAACACTGAAGCTTTCTTT. Protein: CASGKQGIMNTEAFF.

The chain employs TRBV7-2 and TRBJ2-1; the match to TRBD2 covers 9 bases. The V and J ends lost 5 bases and 4 bases, in that order; junction bases with no gene match: 9. Looked up from germline, CDR1 is SGHTA and CDR2 is FQGNSA. This CDR3 is 16 amino acids long. CDR3 residues: CASSVSSGKGYNEQFF. The CDR3 nucleotides are TGTGCCAGCAGCGTCTCTAGCGGGAAAGGATACAATGAGCAGTTCTTC.